This T cell receptor (beta chain) was documented in a study of blood T cell repertoires in COVID-19. All enrollees were about 18 to 100 years old and from fewer than 30 US areas. Assignment of participants to cohorts was predicated upon participant-reported clinical history. Resolution of symptoms, clearance, or two negative PCRs was present in recovered Cohort 3 donors. Authors' analysis steps: By means of reference gene primer amplification, nucleated cell counts were estimated. The data were produced by immunoSEQ multiplex PCR, yet TCRdb's version contains in-frame clones alone and is incomplete. V and J calls and clone size are given by that table; D and trimming were obtained from the DNA. The sample includes hundreds of thousands of clones, 80% to 90% of them seen just once. Germline V gene lookup returns CDR1 MNHEY and CDR2 SMNVEV (reference sequence). V dropped 1 base and J dropped 4; count of bases not matched to a gene: 11. The CDR3 has 19 amino acids.

The receptor comes from a woman younger than 30 who had recovered from COVID-19. Sequenced input: PBMCs or T cells enriched from blood (not recorded which). The rearrangement joins TRBV27 to TRBJ2-6, with 9 bases that match TRBD1. The CDR3 region is CASSLLAGTGYDGANVLTF. DNA of the CDR3: TGTGCCAGCAGTTTATTGGCCGGGACAGGGTACGACGGGGCCAACGTCCTGACTTTC.